Reported below is one T cell receptor beta chain. Its target is unknown. This specimen comes from a study of human T cells and chemical hapten exposure. Time point of the sample: pre-sensitization, week 0. Treatment meaning: therapeutic diphenylcyclopropenone sensitization with weekly scalp DPC. Participating donors were patients with alopecia, aged 18 to 70 years, considered appropriate candidates for DPC. Study-wide points: Compared with pre-sensitization or healthy control sets, expanded TCRs clustered more.

MiXCR, run by TCRdb on the RACE reads, gives a single entry per CDR3 protein. The table lists a few hundred thousand distinct CDR3 sequences, 5% to 6.5% of them singletons. This material consisted of whole blood, taken in connection with sensitization to the hapten diphenylcyclopropenone (DPC). The receptor was derived from a woman younger than 35 with alopecia areata. Some clones in this sample may be carry-over from other donors' samples.

CDR3 residues: CAISGGDEQFF. The CDR3 DNA sequence: TGTGCCATCAGTGGAGGGGATGAGCAGTTCTTC. The rearrangement uses TRBV10-3 and TRBJ2-1; D tentatively reads TRBD1 or TRBD2 (5 bases each). Trimming cost V 4 bases and J 8 bases, with 6 bases left between them. The CDR3 is 11 residues long. The germline V gene encodes CDR1 ENHRY and CDR2 SYGVKD.